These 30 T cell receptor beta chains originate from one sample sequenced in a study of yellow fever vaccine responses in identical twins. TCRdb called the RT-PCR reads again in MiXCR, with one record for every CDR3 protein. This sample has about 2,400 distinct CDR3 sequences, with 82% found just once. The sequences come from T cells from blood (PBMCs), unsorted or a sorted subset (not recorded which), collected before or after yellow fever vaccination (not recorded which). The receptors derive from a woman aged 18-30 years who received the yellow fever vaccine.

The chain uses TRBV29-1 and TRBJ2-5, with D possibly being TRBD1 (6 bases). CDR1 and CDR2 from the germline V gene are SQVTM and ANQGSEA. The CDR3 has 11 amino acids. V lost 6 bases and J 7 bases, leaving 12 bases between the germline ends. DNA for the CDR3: TGCAGCGTAGGGACATTGGGGACCCAGTACTTC. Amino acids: CSVGTLGTQYF.

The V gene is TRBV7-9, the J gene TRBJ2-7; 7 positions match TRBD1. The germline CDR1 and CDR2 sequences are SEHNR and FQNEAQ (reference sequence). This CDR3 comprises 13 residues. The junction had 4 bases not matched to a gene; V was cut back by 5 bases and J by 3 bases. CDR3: CASSDRVNYEQYF. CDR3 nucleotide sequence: TGTGCCAGCAGCGACAGGGTTAACTACGAGCAGTACTTC.

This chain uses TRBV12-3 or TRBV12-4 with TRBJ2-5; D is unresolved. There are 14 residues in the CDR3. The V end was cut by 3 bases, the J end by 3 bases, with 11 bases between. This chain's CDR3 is CASSFFGAKETQYF. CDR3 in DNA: TGTGCCAGCAGTTTTTTCGGTGCTAAAGAGACCCAGTACTTC.

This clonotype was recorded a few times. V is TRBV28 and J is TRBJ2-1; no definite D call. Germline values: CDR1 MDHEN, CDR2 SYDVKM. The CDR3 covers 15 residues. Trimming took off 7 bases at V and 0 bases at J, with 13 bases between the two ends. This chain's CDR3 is CASTVSLSSYNEQFF. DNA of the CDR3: TGTGCCAGCACGGTCTCGCTGAGCTCCTACAATGAGCAGTTCTTC. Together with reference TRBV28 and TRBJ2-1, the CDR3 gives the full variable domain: DVKVTQSSRYLVKRTGEKVFLECVQDMDHENMFWYRQDPGLGLRLIYFSYDVKMKEKGDIPEGYSVSREKKERFSLILESASTNQTSMYLCASTVSLSSYNEQFFGPGTRLTVL.

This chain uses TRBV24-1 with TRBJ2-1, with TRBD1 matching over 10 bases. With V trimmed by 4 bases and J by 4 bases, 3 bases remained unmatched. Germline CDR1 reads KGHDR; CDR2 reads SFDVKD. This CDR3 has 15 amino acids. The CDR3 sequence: CATSETGGGYNEQFF. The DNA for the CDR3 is TGTGCCACCAGTGAGACAGGGGGCGGATACAATGAGCAGTTCTTC.

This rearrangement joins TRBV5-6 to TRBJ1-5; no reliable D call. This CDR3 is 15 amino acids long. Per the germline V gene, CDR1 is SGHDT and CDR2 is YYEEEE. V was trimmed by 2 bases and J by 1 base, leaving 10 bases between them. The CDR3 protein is CASSLGGPSNQPQHF. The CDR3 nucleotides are TGTGCCAGCAGCTTAGGCGGCCCCAGCAATCAGCCCCAGCATTTT.

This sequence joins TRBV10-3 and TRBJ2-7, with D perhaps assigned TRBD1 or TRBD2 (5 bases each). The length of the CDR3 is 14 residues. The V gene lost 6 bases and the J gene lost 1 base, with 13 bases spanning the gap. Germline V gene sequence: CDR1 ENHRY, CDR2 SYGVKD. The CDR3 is CAIRTGTESYEQYF. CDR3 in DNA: TGTGCCATCAGGACCGGGACGGAGTCCTACGAGCAGTACTTC.

The CDR3 coding sequence is TGTGCCTGGGGACCCTACGAGCAGTACTTC. Protein sequence: CAWGPYEQYF. The chain couples TRBV30 to TRBJ2-7, with no clear D. Trimming left V 5 bases short and J 2 bases short, with 4 bases between. This CDR3 contains 10 residues. Germline values: CDR1 GTSNPN, CDR2 SVGIG (reference sequence).

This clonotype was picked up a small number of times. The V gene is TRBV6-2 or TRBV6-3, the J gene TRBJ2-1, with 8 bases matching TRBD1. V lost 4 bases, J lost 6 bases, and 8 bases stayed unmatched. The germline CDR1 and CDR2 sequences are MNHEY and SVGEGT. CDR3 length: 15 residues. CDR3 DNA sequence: TGTGCCAGCAGTTCGTACAGGGGGATTGTCAATGAGCAGTTCTTC. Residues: CASSSYRGIVNEQFF.

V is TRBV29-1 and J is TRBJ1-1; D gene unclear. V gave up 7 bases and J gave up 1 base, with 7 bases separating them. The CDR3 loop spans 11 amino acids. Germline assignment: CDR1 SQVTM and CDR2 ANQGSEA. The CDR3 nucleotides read TGCAGCGGCTTAGAGAACACTGAAGCTTTCTTT. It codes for CSGLENTEAFF.

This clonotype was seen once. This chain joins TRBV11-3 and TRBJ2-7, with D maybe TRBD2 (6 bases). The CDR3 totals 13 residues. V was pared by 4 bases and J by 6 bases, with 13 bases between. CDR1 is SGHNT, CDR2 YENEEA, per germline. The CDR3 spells CASSSAGRPEQYF. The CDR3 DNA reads TGTGCCAGCAGCTCCGCGGGACGTCCCGAGCAGTACTTC.

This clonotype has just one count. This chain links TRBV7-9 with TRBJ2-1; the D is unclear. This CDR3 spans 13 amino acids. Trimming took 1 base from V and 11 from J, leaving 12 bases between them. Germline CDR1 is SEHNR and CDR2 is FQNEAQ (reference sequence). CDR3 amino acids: CASSLGIAGKQFF. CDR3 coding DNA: TGTGCCAGCAGCTTAGGTATAGCTGGGAAGCAGTTCTTC.

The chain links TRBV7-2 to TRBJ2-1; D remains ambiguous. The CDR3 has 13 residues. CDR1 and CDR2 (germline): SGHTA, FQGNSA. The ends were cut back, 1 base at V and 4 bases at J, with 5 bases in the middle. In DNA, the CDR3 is TGTGCCAGCAGCTTAGTTGAATACAATGAGCAGTTCTTC. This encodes CASSLVEYNEQFF.

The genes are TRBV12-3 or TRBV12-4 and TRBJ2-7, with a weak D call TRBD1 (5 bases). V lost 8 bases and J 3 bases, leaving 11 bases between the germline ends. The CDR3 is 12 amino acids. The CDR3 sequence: CASSGHSYEQYF. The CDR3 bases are TGTGCCAGCTCAGGGCACAGCTACGAGCAGTACTTC.

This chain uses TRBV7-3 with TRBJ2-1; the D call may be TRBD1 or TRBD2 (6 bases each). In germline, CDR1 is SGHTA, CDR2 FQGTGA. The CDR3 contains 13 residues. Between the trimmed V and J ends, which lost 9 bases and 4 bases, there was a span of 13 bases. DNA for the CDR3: TGTGCCAGTAGGGGGGCAGGTTACAATGAGCAGTTCTTC. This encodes CASRGAGYNEQFF.

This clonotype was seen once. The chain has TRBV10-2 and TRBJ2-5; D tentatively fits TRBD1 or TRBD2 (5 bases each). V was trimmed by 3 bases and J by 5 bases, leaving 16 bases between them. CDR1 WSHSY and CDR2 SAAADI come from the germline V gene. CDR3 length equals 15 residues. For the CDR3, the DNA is TGCGCCAGCAGTGAACTAGGCAGGGCGTCCGAGACCCAGTACTTC. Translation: CASSELGRASETQYF.

In nucleotides, the CDR3 is TGTGCCAGCAGTTTAGTATTTGGGAGCTACGAGCAGTACTTC. The encoded protein is CASSLVFGSYEQYF. The rearrangement joins TRBV12-3 or TRBV12-4 to TRBJ2-7; D is possibly TRBD2 (5 bases). The CDR3 contains 14 residues. V was pared by 1 base and J by 3 bases, with 10 bases between.

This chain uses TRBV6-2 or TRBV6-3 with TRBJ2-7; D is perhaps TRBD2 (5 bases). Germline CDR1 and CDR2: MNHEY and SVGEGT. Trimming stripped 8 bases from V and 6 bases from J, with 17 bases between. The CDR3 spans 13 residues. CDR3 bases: TGTGCCAGCTCCCGGGAACCCCACAGCGAGCAGTACTTC. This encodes CASSREPHSEQYF.

CDR3 bases: TGCAGCGTTGAAGTCCCGGACAGCTCCTACGAGCAGTACTTC. Protein: CSVEVPDSSYEQYF. The chain recombines TRBV29-1 with TRBJ2-7, with D possibly being TRBD1 (6 bases). This CDR3 contains 14 residues. Germline V lookup: CDR1 SQVTM, CDR2 ANQGSEA. V shed 1 base and J shed 0 bases, with 10 bases lying between them.

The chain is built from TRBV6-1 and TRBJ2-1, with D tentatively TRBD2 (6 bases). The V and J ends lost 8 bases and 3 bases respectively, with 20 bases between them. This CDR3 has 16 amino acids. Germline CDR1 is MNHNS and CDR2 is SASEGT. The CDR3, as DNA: TGTGCCAGCGACGGGACTGCACATCCGAACTACAATGAGCAGTTCTTC. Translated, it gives CASDGTAHPNYNEQFF.

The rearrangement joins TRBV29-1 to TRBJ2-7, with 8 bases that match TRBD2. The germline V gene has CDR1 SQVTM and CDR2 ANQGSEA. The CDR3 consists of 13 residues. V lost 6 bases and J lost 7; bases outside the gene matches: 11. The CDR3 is CSVETRGGWEQYF. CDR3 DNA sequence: TGCAGCGTGGAGACACGGGGGGGTTGGGAGCAGTACTTC.

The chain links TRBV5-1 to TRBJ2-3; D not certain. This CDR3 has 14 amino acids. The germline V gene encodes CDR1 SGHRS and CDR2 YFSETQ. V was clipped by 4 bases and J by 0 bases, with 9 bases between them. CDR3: CASSGMDSTDTQYF. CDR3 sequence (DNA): TGCGCCAGCAGCGGGATGGACAGCACAGATACGCAGTATTTT.

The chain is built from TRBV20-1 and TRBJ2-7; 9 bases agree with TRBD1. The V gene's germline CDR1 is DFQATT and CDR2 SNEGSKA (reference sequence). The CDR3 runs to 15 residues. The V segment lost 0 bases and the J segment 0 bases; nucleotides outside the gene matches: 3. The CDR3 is CSARELDRGSYEQYF. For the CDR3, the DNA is TGCAGTGCTAGAGAATTGGACAGGGGCTCCTACGAGCAGTACTTC.

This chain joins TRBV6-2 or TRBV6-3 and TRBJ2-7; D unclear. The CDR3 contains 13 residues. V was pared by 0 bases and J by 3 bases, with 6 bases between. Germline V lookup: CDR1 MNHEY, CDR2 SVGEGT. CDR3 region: CASSYSTGYEQYF. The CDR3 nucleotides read TGTGCCAGCAGTTACTCGACCGGCTACGAGCAGTACTTC.

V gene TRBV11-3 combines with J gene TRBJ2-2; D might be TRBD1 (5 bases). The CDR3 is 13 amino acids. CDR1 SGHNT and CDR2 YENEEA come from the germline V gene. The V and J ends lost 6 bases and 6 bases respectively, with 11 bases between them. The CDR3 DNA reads TGTGCCAGCAGTCCTCTAGGGGCCGGGGAGCTGTTTTTT. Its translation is CASSPLGAGELFF.

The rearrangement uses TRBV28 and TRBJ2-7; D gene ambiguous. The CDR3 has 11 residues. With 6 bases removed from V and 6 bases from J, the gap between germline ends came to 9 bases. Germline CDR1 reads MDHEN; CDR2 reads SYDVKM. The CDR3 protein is CASRDGVEQYF. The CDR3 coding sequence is TGTGCCAGCAGGGATGGGGTCGAGCAGTACTTC. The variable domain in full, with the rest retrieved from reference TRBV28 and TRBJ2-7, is DVKVTQSSRYLVKRTGEKVFLECVQDMDHENMFWYRQDPGLGLRLIYFSYDVKMKEKGDIPEGYSVSREKKERFSLILESASTNQTSMYLCASRDGVEQYFGPGTRLTVT.

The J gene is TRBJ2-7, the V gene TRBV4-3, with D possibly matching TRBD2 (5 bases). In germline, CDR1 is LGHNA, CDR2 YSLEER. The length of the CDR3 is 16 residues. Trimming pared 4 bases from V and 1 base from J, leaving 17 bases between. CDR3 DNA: TGCGCCAGCAGCCCTCGGCTTTCGGGAATTTCCTACGAGCAGTACTTC. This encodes CASSPRLSGISYEQYF.

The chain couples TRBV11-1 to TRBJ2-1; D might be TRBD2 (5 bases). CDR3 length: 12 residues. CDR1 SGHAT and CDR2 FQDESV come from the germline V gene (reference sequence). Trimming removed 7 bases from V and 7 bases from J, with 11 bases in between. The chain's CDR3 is CASNYGVNEQFF. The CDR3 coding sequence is TGTGCCAGCAATTACGGGGTTAATGAGCAGTTCTTC. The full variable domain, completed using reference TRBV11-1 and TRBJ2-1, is EAEVAQSPRYKITEKSQAVAFWCDPISGHATLYWYRQILGQGPELLVQFQDESVVDDSQLPKDRFSAERLKGVDSTLKIQPAELGDSAMYLCASNYGVNEQFFGPGTRLTVL.

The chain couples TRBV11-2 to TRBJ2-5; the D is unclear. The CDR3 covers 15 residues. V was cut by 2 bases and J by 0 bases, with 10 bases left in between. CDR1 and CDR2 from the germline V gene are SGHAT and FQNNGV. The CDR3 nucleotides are TGTGCCAGCAGCTTATGGGGATTCGACCAAGAGACCCAGTACTTC. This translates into CASSLWGFDQETQYF.

The DNA for the CDR3 is TGTGCCAGTCAGCTCACACTAGCCCAAATTGGCGAGCAGTACTTC. This translates into CASQLTLAQIGEQYF. The chain carries TRBV13 and TRBJ2-7; TRBD2 is a possible D gene (6 bases). V shed 9 bases and J shed 6 bases, with 24 bases lying between them. The CDR3 is 15 amino acids. Germline V gene lookup returns CDR1 PRHDT and CDR2 FYEKMQ (reference sequence).